These 27 T cell receptor beta chains came from one sample sequenced in a study of blood T cell repertoires in COVID-19. The repertoire was sequenced with immunoSEQ multiplex PCR; TCRdb's copy has only in-frame clones and lacks some. The sample lists hundreds of thousands of clones, roughly 86% occurring once. The sample taken for sequencing was peripheral blood. These receptors all stem from a man aged 18 to 30 with active or convalescent COVID-19.

V is TRBV19 and J is TRBJ2-2, with TRBD1 matching 8 bases. Trimming at V came to 3 bases and at J to 4 bases, leaving 13 bases not matched to a gene. Looked up from germline, CDR1 is LNHDA and CDR2 is SQIVND (reference sequence). The CDR3 is 18 amino acids. Here the CDR3 DNA reads TGTGCCAGTAGTATCCCGCTCGACAGGGGTTTTAGCACCGGGGAGCTGTTTTTT. It translates to CASSIPLDRGFSTGELFF.

This chain links TRBV5-6 with TRBJ2-7, with a possible D match to TRBD2 (6 bases). The V end was cut by 6 bases, the J end by 0 bases, with 16 bases between. Looked up from germline, CDR1 is SGHDT and CDR2 is YYEEEE. This CDR3 comprises 15 residues. CDR3 protein: CASNMGGLHSYEQYF. For the CDR3, the DNA is TGTGCCAGCAACATGGGGGGACTTCACTCCTACGAGCAGTACTTC.

V is TRBV7-9 and J is TRBJ1-2; 10 bases are shared with TRBD1. The CDR3 runs to 15 residues. V lost 5 bases, J lost 8 bases, and 11 bases stayed unmatched. Germline values: CDR1 SEHNR, CDR2 FQNEAQ (reference sequence). CDR3 sequence: CASSINRDRGFGYTF. The CDR3 DNA sequence: TGTGCCAGCAGCATAAACCGGGACAGGGGATTCGGCTACACCTTC.

The CDR3, as DNA: TGTGCCAGCAGTGCCGCCCGGACTAGCGGGCAAGAGACCCAGTACTTC. This codes for CASSAARTSGQETQYF. This sequence joins TRBV25-1 and TRBJ2-5, with 11 bases that match TRBD2. Germline lookup yields CDR1 MGHDK and CDR2 SYGVNS. The V gene end was trimmed by 4 bases and the J gene end by 2 bases; junction bases not matched to a gene: 6. CDR3 length equals 16 residues.

This clone was observed a single time. The J gene is TRBJ2-3, the V gene TRBV7-6; 13 positions match TRBD2. J gave up 2 bases and V 5 bases, and 7 bases lay outside the gene matches. Germline CDR1 is SGHVS and CDR2 is FNYEAQ. CDR3 length: 17 amino acids. CDR3 coding DNA: TGTGCCAGCAGCCAACGGACTAGCGGGGGTCTCACAGATACGCAGTATTTT. Translation: CASSQRTSGGLTDTQYF.

V is TRBV4-1 and J is TRBJ2-7, with 8 bases that match TRBD2. The germline V gene has CDR1 MGHRA and CDR2 YSYEKL. The ends lost 1 base at V and 3 bases at J; junction bases unmatched: 8. The length of the CDR3 is 16 residues. The CDR3 is CASSQVASGGGYEQYF. CDR3 nucleotide sequence: TGCGCCAGCAGCCAAGTAGCAAGCGGGGGAGGCTACGAGCAGTACTTC.

This clone came up once. This chain connects TRBV10-3 to TRBJ1-3; 11 nucleotides align to TRBD1. The V gene's germline CDR1 is ENHRY and CDR2 SYGVKD. V shed 2 bases, J shed 3 bases, and the junction held 3 bases outside the gene matches. This CDR3 is 16 amino acids long. The CDR3 DNA reads as TGTGCCATCAGTGAGCCGGGACAGGGGGATGGAAACACCATATATTTT. Translating it yields CAISEPGQGDGNTIYF.

V gene TRBV7-3 combines with J gene TRBJ2-2; unclear D gene. V was pared by 2 bases and J by 4 bases, with 8 bases between. This CDR3 is 14 amino acids long. The germline CDR1 and CDR2 sequences are SGHTA and FQGTGA. CDR3: CASSLEVATGELFF. For the CDR3, the DNA is TGTGCCAGCAGCTTAGAGGTGGCCACCGGGGAGCTGTTTTTT.

This chain links TRBV7-2 with TRBJ2-3; D remains unclear. Looked up from germline, CDR1 is SGHTA and CDR2 is FQGNSA. V lost 5 bases and J 3 bases, leaving 9 bases between the germline ends. The CDR3 runs to 13 residues. The CDR3 is CASSPRRTDTQYF. In DNA form, the CDR3 reads TGTGCCAGCAGCCCACGGCGGACAGATACGCAGTATTTT.

V and J are TRBV13 and TRBJ1-2, with 7 bases identical to TRBD1. The CDR3 contains 14 residues. The germline V gene has CDR1 PRHDT and CDR2 FYEKMQ (reference sequence). J lost 13 bases, V lost 6 bases, and 17 bases had no gene match. CDR3 sequence reads: CASSHGTALVEGTF. CDR3 sequence (DNA): TGTGCCAGCAGTCACGGGACAGCCCTCGTAGAAGGCACCTTC.

The chain carries TRBV4-1 and TRBJ1-1, with 7 positions matching TRBD1. The CDR3 runs to 15 residues. Germline V gives CDR1 MGHRA, CDR2 YSYEKL. Unmatched junction bases numbered 6, after V lost 4 bases and J lost 1 base. CDR3 nucleotide sequence: TGCGCCAGCAGCCGTAGGGACAGATCGAACACTGAAGCTTTCTTT. This gives the protein CASSRRDRSNTEAFF.

The chain recombines TRBV2 with TRBJ2-3; 8 bases are shared with TRBD2. There are 14 residues in the CDR3. V trimming: 8 bases; J trimming: 0 bases; junction bases outside the gene matches: 4. The germline CDR1 and CDR2 sequences are SNHLY and FYNNEI. CDR3 sequence reads: CASAGGLSTDTQYF. CDR3 nucleotide sequence: TGTGCCAGCGCGGGGGGCCTTAGCACAGATACGCAGTATTTT.

The chain carries TRBV2 and TRBJ2-5; no clear D gene. The V end lost 8 bases, the J end lost 4 bases, and 11 bases lay between the germline ends. CDR3 length equals 12 residues. Germline CDR1 and CDR2: SNHLY and FYNNEI. CDR3 nucleotides: TGTGCCAGCCCCGAGTCAGGAGAGACCCAGTACTTC. It yields the protein CASPESGETQYF. The full variable domain, its missing parts supplied by reference TRBV2 and TRBJ2-5, is EPEVTQTPSHQVTQMGQEVILRCVPISNHLYFYWYRQILGQKVEFLVSFYNNEISEKSEIFDDQFSVERPDGSNFTLKIRSTKLEDSAMYFCASPESGETQYFGPGTRLLVL.

The gene calls are TRBV11-2 and TRBJ1-1; TRBD1 matches at 7 bases. Germline V lookup: CDR1 SGHAT, CDR2 FQNNGV. V was clipped by 8 bases and J by 3 bases; unmatched bases: 15. This CDR3 contains 16 residues. The CDR3 nucleotides are TGTGCCAGCCGCGGCACGGGGCCACAGGGGTACACTGAAGCTTTCTTT. This gives the protein CASRGTGPQGYTEAFF.

Only one count was recorded for this clone. The chain recombines TRBV7-9 with TRBJ2-7, with TRBD1 as a possible D gene (5 bases). This CDR3 comprises 15 residues. The ends were cut back, 2 bases at V and 0 bases at J, with 11 bases in the middle. Germline lookup yields CDR1 SEHNR and CDR2 FQNEAQ (reference sequence). CDR3 amino acids: CASSLTDRGSYEQYF. The CDR3 DNA sequence: TGTGCCAGCAGCTTAACCGATAGGGGCTCCTACGAGCAGTACTTC.

This chain connects TRBV10-3 to TRBJ1-1; D unclear. Germline V gene lookup returns CDR1 ENHRY and CDR2 SYGVKD. The CDR3 is 13 amino acids. V dropped 2 bases and J dropped 1 base, with 5 bases sitting between them. This CDR3 reads CAISETPNTEAFF. CDR3 bases: TGTGCCATCAGTGAGACACCGAACACTGAAGCTTTCTTT.

The gene calls are TRBV10-3 and TRBJ1-4; D is undetermined. The CDR3 sequence is 14 residues long. Germline lookup yields CDR1 ENHRY and CDR2 SYGVKD. The V gene lost 0 bases and the J gene lost 5 bases, with 7 bases spanning the gap. CDR3 residues: CAISESQRNEKLFF. In DNA form, the CDR3 reads TGTGCCATCAGTGAGTCACAAAGAAATGAAAAACTGTTTTTT.

The rearrangement uses TRBV7-2 and TRBJ2-2, with TRBD1 identical over 8 bases. CDR3 size: 17 residues. Germline V gives CDR1 SGHTA, CDR2 FQGNSA. V shed 2 bases, J shed 3 bases, and the junction held 8 bases outside the gene matches. Written as DNA, the CDR3 is TGTGCCAGCAGCTTACGGACAGGGCGGGTGGACACCGGGGAGCTGTTTTTT. It specifies CASSLRTGRVDTGELFF.

The chain employs TRBV14 and TRBJ2-3; 7 bases fit TRBD1. V shed 4 bases and J 2 bases; nucleotides not matched to a gene: 3. Germline loops: CDR1 SGHDN, CDR2 FVKESK. This CDR3 spans 14 amino acids. The DNA for the CDR3 is TGTGCCAGCAGCCCCGGGACAGTCACAGATACGCAGTATTTT. Its translation is CASSPGTVTDTQYF.

This clone was detected only a few times. The genes are TRBV18 and TRBJ1-6, with TRBD1 as a possible D gene (6 bases). The V and J ends lost 2 bases and 8 bases respectively, with 10 bases between them. CDR3 length equals 14 residues. In germline, CDR1 is KGHSH, CDR2 LQKENI. The CDR3 here is CASSPAGADSPLHF. The CDR3 coding sequence is TGTGCCAGCTCACCAGCGGGGGCGGATTCACCCCTCCACTTT.

This rearrangement joins TRBV6-2 or TRBV6-3 to TRBJ2-7; D unresolved. V was shortened by 2 bases and J by 0 bases, with 11 bases between the two germline ends. Germline assignment: CDR1 MNHEY and CDR2 SVGEGT. The CDR3 has 15 amino acids. Here the CDR3 DNA reads TGTGCCAGCAGTTACCGGCAGGAATCCTCCTACGAGCAGTACTTC. Protein sequence: CASSYRQESSYEQYF.

This chain joins TRBV3-1 (or the pseudogene TRBV3-2) and TRBJ1-2, with 8 bases that match TRBD1. Germline V gene sequence: CDR1 LGHDT, CDR2 YNNKEL (reference sequence). CDR3 length: 17 residues. With V trimmed by 1 base and J by 5 bases, 12 bases remained unmatched. The CDR3 loop reads CASSQGGGRGPGYGYTF. Here the CDR3 DNA reads TGTGCCAGCAGCCAAGGAGGGGGCAGGGGGCCAGGGTATGGCTACACCTTC.

The rearrangement joins TRBV18 to TRBJ2-3; 14 bases are a match to TRBD2. V was clipped by 3 bases and J by 0 bases; unmatched bases: 5. The CDR3 runs to 18 residues. The V gene's germline CDR1 is KGHSH and CDR2 LQKENI. The chain's CDR3 is CASSPRLAGGLSTDTQYF. CDR3 in DNA: TGTGCCAGCTCACCGCGACTAGCGGGGGGGCTTAGCACAGATACGCAGTATTTT.

Points on this clone: Other DNA sequences in the same sample also yield this CDR3. The CDR3 bases are TGTGCCAGTAGTATCCGCGGGACTGAAGCTTTCTTT. Encoded protein: CASSIRGTEAFF. The chain couples TRBV19 to TRBJ1-1; D not resolved. Trimming left V 3 bases short and J 5 bases short, with 7 bases between. The CDR3 loop spans 12 amino acids. Germline V gene data show CDR1 as LNHDA and CDR2 as SQIVND (reference sequence).

The rearrangement links TRBV19 to TRBJ1-1, with D perhaps TRBD1 (5 bases). From germline, CDR1 is LNHDA and CDR2 SQIVND (reference sequence). This CDR3 region has 14 residues. The V end lost 6 bases, the J end lost 1 base, and 12 bases lay between the germline ends. CDR3 coding DNA: TGTGCCAGTAGGGATCTAAGGGGGAACACTGAAGCTTTCTTT. This encodes CASRDLRGNTEAFF.

The chain carries TRBV10-3 and TRBJ1-4, with a possible D match to TRBD1 (5 bases). V gave up 3 bases and J gave up 0 bases, with 14 bases separating them. Looked up from germline, CDR1 is ENHRY and CDR2 is SYGVKD. The CDR3 runs 17 residues. The DNA for the CDR3 is TGTGCCATCAGTGAAGGAGGGGTGGGGTCAACTAATGAAAAACTGTTTTTT. This gives the protein CAISEGGVGSTNEKLFF.

The rearrangement links TRBV19 to TRBJ1-6, with D hard to call. The germline CDR1 and CDR2 sequences are LNHDA and SQIVND (reference sequence). Trimming left V 5 bases short and J 8 bases short, with 16 bases between. The CDR3 is 15 residues long. The chain's CDR3 is CASSPRFVGDSPLHF. The CDR3 DNA follows: TGTGCCAGTAGTCCCCGTTTTGTGGGAGATTCACCCCTCCACTTT.